These T cell receptor beta chains were read from a single sample in a study of graft-versus-host responses after intestinal transplantation. Method: immunoSEQ multiplex PCR; TCRdb's copy keeps in-frame clones and lacks some. The sample lists tens of thousands of clones; roughly 91% were seen once. These receptors' targets are unknown. Source: unstimulated CD4+ T cells sorted from spleen or lymph node cells, taken before intestinal transplant. These receptors all come from a human donor who received an intestinal transplant. Each CDR3 is given with its conserved first and last residue. The D gene is left open where the match is weak. The size entry is marked missing in some rows and otherwise reads once, few, many or a size class.

>-|TRBJ1-2|TRBV30|-
TGTGCCTGGAGTACAGGGACCAACTATGGCTACACCTTC
CAWSTGTNYGYTF
>-|TRBJ2-7|TRBV5-1|TRBD1
TGCGCCAGCAGCCGACAACCGATCGGACAGGGGGCCCGGGAGCAGTACTTC
CASSRQPIGQGAREQYF
>-|TRBJ1-3|TRBV5-1|TRBD1
TGCGCCAGTAGCTGGGGACAGAGCTCTGGAAACACCATATATTTT
CASSWGQSSGNTIYF
>-|TRBJ1-5|TRBV6-1|-
TGTGCCAGCAAAGGGTTAGGGGGTACGCCCCAGCATTTT
CASKGLGGTPQHF
>-|TRBJ1-2|TRBV30|TRBD1
TGTGCCTGGATATCCCCTCCGACCGGGACAGGTCTTTCCTTC
CAWISPPTGTGLSF
>-|TRBJ2-7|TRBV25-1|-
TGTGCCAGCAGTGAATTGGCAGGCGCCTACGAGCAGTACTTC
CASSELAGAYEQYF
>-|TRBJ1-6|TRBV7-2|TRBD1
TGTGCCAGCAGCCACCGGGACAGGGGGCGGGAATCGCCCCTCCACTTT
CASSHRDRGRESPLHF
>-|TRBJ1-4|TRBV7-9|-
TGTGCCAGCAGCTTATCCGAGCGAACAGACCGAGGGGAAAAACTGTTTTTT
CASSLSERTDRGEKLFF
>-|TRBJ2-1|TRBV7-2|TRBD2
TGTGCCAGCAGCTTATTCGGGCGGGGGGACTACAATGAGCAGTTCTTC
CASSLFGRGDYNEQFF
>-|TRBJ2-3|TRBV6-1|TRBD2
TGTGCCAGCAAGCTTAGCGGGGGGGCCGTGGATACGCAGTATTTT
CASKLSGGAVDTQYF
>once|TRBJ1-4|TRBV30|TRBD1
TGTGCCTGGAAACCGGGACAGGGCCTGGCTGAAAAACTGTTTTTT
CAWKPGQGLAEKLFF
>once|TRBJ2-5|TRBV5-1|TRBD1
TGCGCCAGCACCCAGACAGGGAGTGAGACCCAGTACTTC
CASTQTGSETQYF
>-|TRBJ2-3|TRBV9|TRBD2
TGTGCCAGCAGCGTAGCGGCTAGCGGGGGGGCTTTTTCCGATACGCAGTATTTT
CASSVAASGGAFSDTQYF
>-|TRBJ2-7|TRBV5-1|TRBD2
TGCGCCAGCAGCTTGGTTTCCGGGGGGTTCTACGAGCAGTACTTC
CASSLVSGGFYEQYF
>-|TRBJ2-7|TRBV7-8|TRBD1
TGTGCCAGCAGCTTAGAATGGACAGGGGAATCGTACGAGCAGTACTTC
CASSLEWTGESYEQYF
>-|TRBJ1-4|TRBV5-1|TRBD1
TGCGCCAGCAGCTTGGCCCCGACAGGGCTTAATGAAAAACTGTTTTTT
CASSLAPTGLNEKLFF
>-|TRBJ1-3|TRBV30|-
TGTGCCTGGAGTGTTAGTGTCTCTGGAAACACCATATATTTT
CAWSVSVSGNTIYF
>-|TRBJ2-7|TRBV7-8|-
TGTGCCAGCAGCTTAGAATCCCTCGAGCAGTACTTC
CASSLESLEQYF
>-|TRBJ2-2|TRBV7-2|-
TGTGCCAGCAGCTTAGTGGCGACAGGGGAGCTGTTTTTT
CASSLVATGELFF
>-|TRBJ1-1|TRBV19|-
TGTGCCAGTAGTATAGGTAGCATCACTGAAGCTTTCTTT
CASSIGSITEAFF
>-|TRBJ2-7|TRBV13|-
TGTGCCAGCAGCTTAAGTGCCCGGATTGGGGGGGCGCCCTCCTACGAGCAGTACTTC
CASSLSARIGGAPSYEQYF
>once|TRBJ2-2|TRBV5-1|-
TGCGCCAGCAGTGGGGCGGCAGGAAACACCGGGGAGCTGTTTTTT
CASSGAAGNTGELFF
>few|TRBJ1-1|TRBV2|-
TGTGCCAGCAGTGGATGGGGCGAACGCTCGGGGGGAGCTTTCTTT
CASSGWGERSGGAFF
>-|TRBJ2-5|TRBV2|TRBD1
TGTGCCAGCTCAGGGACAGGGGGCCTAGAGACCCAGTACTTC
CASSGTGGLETQYF
>once|TRBJ1-2|TRBV6-6|TRBD1
TGTGCCAGCAGTTACTCCCCGGGACAGGGTTGGTATGGCTACACCTTC
CASSYSPGQGWYGYTF
>-|TRBJ2-7|TRBV19|-
TGTGCCAGTAGTCCACATGGGGCGCTGTCCTACGAGCAGTACTTC
CASSPHGALSYEQYF
>-|TRBJ2-1|TRBV5-6|TRBD2
TGTGCCAGCAGCTTGGCGTTACCGGGGGGGCAAGTCTTC
CASSLALPGGQVF
>-|TRBJ1-2|TRBV30|-
TGTGCCTGGAGTAAGCTCGGACAGACGTATGGCTACACCTTC
CAWSKLGQTYGYTF
>-|TRBJ1-1|TRBV6-5|-
TGTGCCGCTTCCTGGGGGCACAGCACTGAAGCTTTCTTT
CAASWGHSTEAFF
>-|TRBJ2-3|TRBV4-3|-
TGCGCCAGCAGCCAAGGCAGGGAAAGTACGCAGTATTTT
CASSQGRESTQYF
>-|TRBJ2-7|TRBV11-2|-
TGTGCCAGCAGCTTAGTCGTCGGCGGTCAGTCCTTTGGCGAGCAGTACTTC
CASSLVVGGQSFGEQYF
>-|TRBJ2-6|TRBV2|-
TGTGCCAGCGGAACAGCTCTCTCTGGGGCCAACGTCCTGACTTTC
CASGTALSGANVLTF
>-|TRBJ1-2|TRBV7-6|-
TGTGCCAGCAGCTTATCTGGGGAGAGTGGCTACACCTTC
CASSLSGESGYTF
>once|TRBJ2-7|TRBV14|-
TGTGCCAGCAGCCAAGACTATTACGAGCAGTACTTC
CASSQDYYEQYF
>-|TRBJ2-2|TRBV7-9|TRBD1
TGTGCCAGCAGCTTACTCAGGGGGTTGGACGGGGAGCTGTTTTTT
CASSLLRGLDGELFF
>-|TRBJ2-7|TRBV7-2|-
TGTGCCAGCAGCAGACAGGTCCCCTACGAGCAGTACTTC
CASSRQVPYEQYF
>-|TRBJ1-2|TRBV18|TRBD1
TGTGCCAGCTCACCAGGGGCAGGGGGCGACTATGGCTACACCTTC
CASSPGAGGDYGYTF
>-|TRBJ2-6|TRBV6-5|TRBD1
TGTGCCAGCACTCGACAGGGTCCCGGGGCCAACGTCCTGACTTTC
CASTRQGPGANVLTF
>-|TRBJ2-7|TRBV7-2|TRBD2
TGTGCCAGCAGCTTACATACTAGCGGGGGAGCCGAGCAGTACTTC
CASSLHTSGGAEQYF
>-|TRBJ2-1|TRBV19|TRBD2
TGTGCCAGTAGTATACAGCGGGGGGGTACCTACAATGAGCAGTTCTTC
CASSIQRGGTYNEQFF
>-|TRBJ1-2|TRBV7-9|TRBD1
TGTGCCAGCAGCCAGGGGGCAGGGAACAACTATGGCTACACCTTC
CASSQGAGNNYGYTF
>-|TRBJ1-2|TRBV30|TRBD1
TGTGCCTGGAGTCCGGGACAGGGTGATGGCTACACCTTC
CAWSPGQGDGYTF
>-|TRBJ2-3|TRBV25-1|TRBD2
TGTGCCAGCAGAGGAGCGGGGGGGCCCTTGGCGGCGCAGTATTTT
CASRGAGGPLAAQYF
>-|TRBJ1-2|TRBV30|TRBD1
TGTGCCTGGGCCCCCTCGACAGGGGAGGGCTTCTATGGCTACACCTTC
CAWAPSTGEGFYGYTF
>-|TRBJ2-7|TRBV5-1|TRBD1
TGCGCCAGCGGGGGGACAGGGGGCTACGAGCAGTACTTC
CASGGTGGYEQYF